The clone carrying this T cell receptor beta chain was detected only once. This sample is drawn from a study of blood T cell repertoires in COVID-19. The protocol was immunoSEQ multiplex PCR, while the TCRdb copy is restricted to in-frame clones and leaves out a portion. The sample holds about 160,000 clones, roughly 90% seen once. This CDR3 is 18 amino acids long. Deletions cut 5 bases from V and 0 bases from J, with 20 bases between. Per germline, CDR1 SGHVS and CDR2 FNYEAQ. Those who participated ranged in age from about 18 to 89 years and resided in about two dozen US areas. V is TRBV7-6 and J is TRBJ1-3, with D perhaps matching TRBD1 (5 bases). This receptor was identified in a woman aged 45-60 years who had recovered from COVID-19. Sequencing used PBMCs or T cells enriched from blood (not recorded which). In nucleotides, the CDR3 is TGTGCCAGCAGCACCCCGGTGGGGGGAGGGGACTCTGGAAACACCATATATTTT. Translating it yields CASSTPVGGGDSGNTIYF.